The TCR beta chain described here comes from a study of cytotoxic CD8 clonotypes in ibrutinib-treated CLL. The planned depth of sequencing spanned 1 in 200,000 to 1 in 1 million T cells. Clones were sequenced by immunoSEQ multiplex PCR, and TCRdb holds only the in-frame ones, with some missing. The profile shows some 200,000 clones, roughly 77% of them singletons. Per germline, CDR1 SEHNR and CDR2 FQNEAQ (reference sequence). With 1 base removed from V and 3 bases from J, the gap between germline ends came to 3 bases. The CDR3 spans 12 residues. V is TRBV7-9 and J is TRBJ2-5, with D unresolved. The source is a human donor with chronic lymphocytic leukemia. The specimen comprised PBMCs, sampled after 12 months of ibrutinib treatment. The CDR3 loop reads CASSLDKETQYF. The CDR3 DNA reads TGTGCCAGCAGCTTAGATAAAGAGACCCAGTACTTC.